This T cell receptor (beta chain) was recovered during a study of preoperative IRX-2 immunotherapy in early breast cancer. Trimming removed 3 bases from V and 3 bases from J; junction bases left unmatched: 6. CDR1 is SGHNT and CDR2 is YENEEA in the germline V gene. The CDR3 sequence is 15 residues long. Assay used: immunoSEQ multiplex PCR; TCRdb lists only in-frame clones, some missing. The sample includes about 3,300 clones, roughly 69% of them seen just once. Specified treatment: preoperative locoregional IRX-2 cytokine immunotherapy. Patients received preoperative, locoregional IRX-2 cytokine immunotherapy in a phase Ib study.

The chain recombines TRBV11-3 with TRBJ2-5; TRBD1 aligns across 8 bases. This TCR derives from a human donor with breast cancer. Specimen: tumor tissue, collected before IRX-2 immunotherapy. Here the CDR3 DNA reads TGTGCCAGCAGCTTCTTTACAGGGGGAGAAGAGACCCAGTACTTC. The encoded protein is CASSFFTGGEETQYF.